The clone carrying this T cell receptor beta chain has only a few counts. The antigen remains unidentified. The authors sorted CD4+ and CD8+ T cells from PBMCs. V gave up 1 base and J gave up 5 bases, with 13 bases separating them. The CDR3 has 14 residues. Germline V lookup: CDR1 SGHRS, CDR2 YFSETQ. These data come from a study of CD8+ T cells in alopecia areata. The wider study: Treated patients were dosed with oral tofacitinib, taking 5 to 10 mg twice daily. Tofacitinib lasted 6 to 18 months, then 6 months off drug. Study findings and constraints: For lesional scalp, especially alopecia totalis/universalis, clonality was higher than in normal scalp.

Extraction and reverse transcription of RNA yielded cDNA as the sequencing template. The table came from immunoSEQ multiplex PCR; TCRdb's copy has only in-frame clones and leaves some out. This table holds 100,000 to 150,000 clones, approximately 49% found once. The source of this sequence is a human donor with alopecia areata. The material sequenced was CD8+ T cells sorted from blood, taken at week 0. The chain couples TRBV5-1 to TRBJ2-7, with D possibly being TRBD2 (7 bases). As DNA, the CDR3 is TGCGCCAGCAGCTTGTCCGGGGGGCCCCACGAGCAGTACTTC. Translating it yields CASSLSGGPHEQYF. Drawing the rest from reference TRBV5-1 and TRBJ2-7, the complete variable domain is KAGVTQTPRYLIKTRGQQVTLSCSPISGHRSVSWYQQTPGQGLQFLFEYFSETQRNKGNFPGRFSGRQFSNSRSEMNVSTLELGDSALYLCASSLSGGPHEQYFGPGTRLTVT.